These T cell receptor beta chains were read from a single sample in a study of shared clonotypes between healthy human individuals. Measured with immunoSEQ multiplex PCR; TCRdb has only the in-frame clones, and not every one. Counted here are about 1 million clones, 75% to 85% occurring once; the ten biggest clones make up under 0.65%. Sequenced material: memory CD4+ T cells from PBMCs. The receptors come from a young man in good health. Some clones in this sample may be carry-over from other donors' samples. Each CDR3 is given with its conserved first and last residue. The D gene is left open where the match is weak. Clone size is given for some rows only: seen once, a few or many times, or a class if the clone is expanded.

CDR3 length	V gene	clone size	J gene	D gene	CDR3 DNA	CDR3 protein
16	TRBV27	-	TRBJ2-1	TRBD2	TGTGCCAGCAGTTCCATTCTAGCGGGAGGTCGCAATGAGCAGTTCTTC	CASSSILAGGRNEQFF
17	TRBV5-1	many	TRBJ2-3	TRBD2	TGCGCCAGCAGCTTGCCCCGTCTAGCGGGCGTCACAGATACGCAGTATTTT	CASSLPRLAGVTDTQYF
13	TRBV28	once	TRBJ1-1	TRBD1	TGTGCCAGCAGTGGCCACAGGGGTGTTGAAGCTTTCTTT	CASSGHRGVEAFF
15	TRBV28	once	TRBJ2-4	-	TGTGCCAGCAGTACCGTTTGGCTAGCCAAAAACATTCAGTACTTC	CASSTVWLAKNIQYF
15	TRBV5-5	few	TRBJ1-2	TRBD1	TGTGCCAGCAGCTTTTACGCAGGGGGAAACTATGGCTACACCTTC	CASSFYAGGNYGYTF
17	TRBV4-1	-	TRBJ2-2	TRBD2	TGCGCCAGCAGCCAGGTTGACCTAGGACTAGCATATGGGGAGCTGTTTTTT	CASSQVDLGLAYGELFF
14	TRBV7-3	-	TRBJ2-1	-	TGTGCCAGCAGCCCCAGGGGGGCCTACAATGAGCAGTTCTTC	CASSPRGAYNEQFF
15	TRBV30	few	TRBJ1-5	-	TGTGCCTGGAGTCCCGCAGGCTATAGCAATCAGCCCCAGCATTTT	CAWSPAGYSNQPQHF
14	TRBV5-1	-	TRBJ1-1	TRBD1	TGCGCCAGCAGCCAAGGGGGCGGGAACACTGAAGCTTTCTTT	CASSQGGGNTEAFF
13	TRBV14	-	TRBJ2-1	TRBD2	TGTGCCAGCAGCCAGAGGACTAGCGCTGAGCAGTTCTTC	CASSQRTSAEQFF